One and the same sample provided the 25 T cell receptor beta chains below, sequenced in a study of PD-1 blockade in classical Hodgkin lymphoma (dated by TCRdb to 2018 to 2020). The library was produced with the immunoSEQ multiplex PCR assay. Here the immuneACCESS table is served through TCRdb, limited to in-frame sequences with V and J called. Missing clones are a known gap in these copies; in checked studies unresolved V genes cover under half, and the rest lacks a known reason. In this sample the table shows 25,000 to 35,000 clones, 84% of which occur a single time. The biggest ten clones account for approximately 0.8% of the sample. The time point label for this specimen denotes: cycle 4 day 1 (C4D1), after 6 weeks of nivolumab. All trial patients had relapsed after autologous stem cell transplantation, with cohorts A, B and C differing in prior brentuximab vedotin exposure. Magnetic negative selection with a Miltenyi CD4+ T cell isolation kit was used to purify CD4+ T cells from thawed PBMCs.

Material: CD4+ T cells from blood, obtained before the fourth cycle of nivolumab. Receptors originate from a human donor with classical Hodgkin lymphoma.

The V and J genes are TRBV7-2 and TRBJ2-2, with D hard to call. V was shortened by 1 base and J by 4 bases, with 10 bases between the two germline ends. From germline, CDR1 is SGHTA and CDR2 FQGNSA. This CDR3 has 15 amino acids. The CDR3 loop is CASSLDGRGTGELFF. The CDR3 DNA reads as TGTGCCAGCAGCTTAGACGGTCGCGGCACCGGGGAGCTGTTTTTT.

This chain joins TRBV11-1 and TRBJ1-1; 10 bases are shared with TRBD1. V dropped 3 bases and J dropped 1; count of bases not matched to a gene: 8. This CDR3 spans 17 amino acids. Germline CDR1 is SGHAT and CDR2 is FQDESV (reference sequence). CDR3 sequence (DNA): TGTGCCAGCAGCTTCGCTTACCGGGACAGGGGGAACACTGAAGCTTTCTTT. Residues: CASSFAYRDRGNTEAFF.

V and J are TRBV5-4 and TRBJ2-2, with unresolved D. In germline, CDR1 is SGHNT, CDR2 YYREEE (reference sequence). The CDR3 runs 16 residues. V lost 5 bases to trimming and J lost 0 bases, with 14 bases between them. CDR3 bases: TGTGCCAGCAGTCGAAGGACCTCCGCGAACACCGGGGAGCTGTTTTTT. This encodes CASSRRTSANTGELFF.

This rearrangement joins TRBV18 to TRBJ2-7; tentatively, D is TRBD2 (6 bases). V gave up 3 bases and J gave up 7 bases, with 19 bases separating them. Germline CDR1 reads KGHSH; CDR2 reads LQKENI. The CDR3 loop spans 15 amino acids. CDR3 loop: CASSPTRGGPGEQYF. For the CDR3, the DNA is TGTGCCAGCTCACCGACACGGGGAGGCCCAGGTGAGCAGTACTTC.

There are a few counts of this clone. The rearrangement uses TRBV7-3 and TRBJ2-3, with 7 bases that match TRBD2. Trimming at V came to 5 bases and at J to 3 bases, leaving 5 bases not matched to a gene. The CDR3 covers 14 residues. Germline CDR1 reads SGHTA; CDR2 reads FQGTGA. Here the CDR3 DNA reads TGTGCCAGCAGCCGACTAGCAGGGACAGATACGCAGTATTTT. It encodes CASSRLAGTDTQYF.

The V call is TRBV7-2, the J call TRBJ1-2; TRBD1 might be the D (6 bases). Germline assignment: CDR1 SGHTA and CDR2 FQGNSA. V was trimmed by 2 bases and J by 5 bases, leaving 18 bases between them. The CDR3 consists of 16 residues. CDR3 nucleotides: TGTGCCAGCAGCTTATTACGGGGGGCGGGAGGGTATGGCTACACCTTC. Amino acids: CASSLLRGAGGYGYTF.

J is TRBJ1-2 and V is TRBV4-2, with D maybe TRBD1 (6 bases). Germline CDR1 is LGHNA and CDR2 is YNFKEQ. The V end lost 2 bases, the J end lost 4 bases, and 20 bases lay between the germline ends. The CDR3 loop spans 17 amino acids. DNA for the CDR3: TGTGCCAGCAGCCAACGGAATACAGGGCAGGGGATCTATGGCTACACCTTC. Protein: CASSQRNTGQGIYGYTF.

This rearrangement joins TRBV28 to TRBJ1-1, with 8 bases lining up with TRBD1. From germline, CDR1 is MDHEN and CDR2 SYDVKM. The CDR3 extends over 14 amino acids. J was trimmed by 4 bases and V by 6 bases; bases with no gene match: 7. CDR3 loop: CASSPDRVVTEAFF. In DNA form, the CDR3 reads TGTGCCAGCAGCCCGGACAGGGTTGTCACTGAAGCTTTCTTT.

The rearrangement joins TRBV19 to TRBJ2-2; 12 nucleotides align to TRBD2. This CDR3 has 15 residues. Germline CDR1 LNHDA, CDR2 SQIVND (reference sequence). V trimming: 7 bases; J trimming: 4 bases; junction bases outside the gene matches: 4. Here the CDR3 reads CASKLAGGITGELFF. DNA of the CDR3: TGTGCCAGTAAGCTAGCGGGGGGGATCACCGGGGAGCTGTTTTTT.

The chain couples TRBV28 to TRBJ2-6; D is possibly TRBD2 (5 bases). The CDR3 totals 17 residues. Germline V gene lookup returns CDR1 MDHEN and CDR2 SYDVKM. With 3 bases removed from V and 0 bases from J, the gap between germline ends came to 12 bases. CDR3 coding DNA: TGTGCCAGCAGTTTCGAAGCGGCGAACTCTGGGGCCAACGTCCTGACTTTC. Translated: CASSFEAANSGANVLTF.

The CDR3 protein is CASSAGTGGTGELFF. CDR3 bases: TGTGCCAGCAGCGCTGGGACAGGGGGCACCGGGGAGCTGTTTTTT. V gene TRBV11-2 combines with J gene TRBJ2-2; 11 bases map to TRBD1. The V gene's germline CDR1 is SGHAT and CDR2 FQNNGV. The CDR3 extends over 15 amino acids. The junction had 3 bases not matched to a gene; V was cut back by 5 bases and J by 4 bases.

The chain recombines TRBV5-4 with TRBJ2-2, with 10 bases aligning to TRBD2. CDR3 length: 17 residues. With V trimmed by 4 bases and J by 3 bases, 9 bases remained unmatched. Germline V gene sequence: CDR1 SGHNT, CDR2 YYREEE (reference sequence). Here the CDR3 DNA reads TGTGCCAGCAGCCCGCCCGGGACTAGCGTTGACACCGGGGAGCTGTTTTTT. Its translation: CASSPPGTSVDTGELFF.

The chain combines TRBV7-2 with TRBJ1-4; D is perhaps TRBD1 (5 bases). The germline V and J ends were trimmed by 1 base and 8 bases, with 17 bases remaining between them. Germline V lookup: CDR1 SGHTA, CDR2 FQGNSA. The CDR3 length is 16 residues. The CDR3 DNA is TGTGCCAGCAGCTTAGAGGGACCCCGGACGGCCGAAAAACTGTTTTTT. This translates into CASSLEGPRTAEKLFF.

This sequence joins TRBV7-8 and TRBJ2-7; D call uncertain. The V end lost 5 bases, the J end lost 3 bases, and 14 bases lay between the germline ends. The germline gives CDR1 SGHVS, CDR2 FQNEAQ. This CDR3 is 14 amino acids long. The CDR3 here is CASSEDAGFYEQYF. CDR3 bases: TGTGCCAGCAGCGAGGACGCAGGATTCTACGAGCAGTACTTC.

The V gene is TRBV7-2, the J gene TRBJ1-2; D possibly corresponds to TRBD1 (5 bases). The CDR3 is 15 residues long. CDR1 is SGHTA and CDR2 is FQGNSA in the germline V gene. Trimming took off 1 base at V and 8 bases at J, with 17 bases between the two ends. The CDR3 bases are TGTGCCAGCAGCTTAGATGGGCAGGGATATTGGGGCTACACCTTC. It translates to CASSLDGQGYWGYTF.

CDR3 sequence reads: CAIQDLTDTQYF. The CDR3, as DNA: TGTGCCATACAGGACCTCACAGATACGCAGTATTTT. V usage is TRBV10-3 and J usage is TRBJ2-3; possibly TRBD1 for D (5 bases). Trimming took 9 bases from V and 2 from J, leaving 9 bases between them. The CDR3 extends over 12 amino acids. Germline CDR1 and CDR2: ENHRY and SYGVKD.

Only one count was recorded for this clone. The CDR3 DNA reads TGTGCCTGGAGTCGTGGGGGCAGGGGCTATGGCTACACCTTC. It translates to CAWSRGGRGYGYTF. V and J are TRBV30 and TRBJ1-2; the D gene is possibly TRBD1 (6 bases). V was clipped by 2 bases and J by 4 bases, with 14 bases between them. Germline loops: CDR1 GTSNPN, CDR2 SVGIG (reference sequence). The length of the CDR3 is 14 residues. The variable domain in full, with the rest retrieved from reference TRBV30 and TRBJ1-2, is SQTIHQWPATLVQPVGSPLSLECTVEGTSNPNLYWYRQAAGRGLQLLFYSVGIGQISSEVPQNLSASRPQDRQFILSSKKLLLSDSGFYLCAWSRGGRGYGYTFGSGTRLTVV.

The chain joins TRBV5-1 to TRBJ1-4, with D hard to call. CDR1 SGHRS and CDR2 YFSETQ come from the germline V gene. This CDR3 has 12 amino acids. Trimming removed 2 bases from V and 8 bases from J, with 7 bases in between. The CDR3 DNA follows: TGCGCCAGCAGCTTTATTGGAGAAAAACTGTTTTTT. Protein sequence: CASSFIGEKLFF.

CDR3 in DNA: TGTGCCAGCAGCCCCGGGGGGACTGGGGCCAACGTCCTGACTTTC. It is translated as CASSPGGTGANVLTF. J is TRBJ2-6 and V is TRBV11-2; TRBD2 matches 7 bases. The length of the CDR3 is 15 residues. V was pared by 5 bases and J by 2 bases, with 3 bases of the junction left unmatched. In germline, CDR1 is SGHAT, CDR2 FQNNGV.

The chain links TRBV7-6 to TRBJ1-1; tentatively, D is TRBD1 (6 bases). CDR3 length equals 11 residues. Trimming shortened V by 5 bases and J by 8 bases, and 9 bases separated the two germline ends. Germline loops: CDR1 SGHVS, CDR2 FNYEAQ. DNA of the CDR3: TGTGCCAGCAGCAGCGGACAGGAAGCTTTCTTT. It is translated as CASSSGQEAFF.

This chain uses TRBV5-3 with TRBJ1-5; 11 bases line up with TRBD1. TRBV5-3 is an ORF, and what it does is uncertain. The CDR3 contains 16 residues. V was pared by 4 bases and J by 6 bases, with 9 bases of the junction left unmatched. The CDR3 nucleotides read TGTGCCAGAAGCCCTATCCGGACAGGGGGCACTCAGCCCCAGCATTTT. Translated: CARSPIRTGGTQPQHF.

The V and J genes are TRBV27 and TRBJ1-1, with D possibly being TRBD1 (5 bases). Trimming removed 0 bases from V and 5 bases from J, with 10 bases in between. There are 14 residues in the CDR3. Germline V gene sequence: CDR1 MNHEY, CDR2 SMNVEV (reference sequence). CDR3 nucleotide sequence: TGTGCCAGCAGTTTATCGCCAGGGTCAACTGAAGCTTTCTTT. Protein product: CASSLSPGSTEAFF.

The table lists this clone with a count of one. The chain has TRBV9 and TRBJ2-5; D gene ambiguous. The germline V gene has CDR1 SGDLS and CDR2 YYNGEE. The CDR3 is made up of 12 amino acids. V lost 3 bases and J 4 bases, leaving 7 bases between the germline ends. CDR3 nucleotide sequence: TGTGCCAGCAGCGCCGGTGGAGAGACCCAGTACTTC. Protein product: CASSAGGETQYF.

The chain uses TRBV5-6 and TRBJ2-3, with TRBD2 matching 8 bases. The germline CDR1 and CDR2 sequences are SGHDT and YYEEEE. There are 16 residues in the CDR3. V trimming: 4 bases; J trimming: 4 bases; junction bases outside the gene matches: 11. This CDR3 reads CASSAAGGLGPDTQYF. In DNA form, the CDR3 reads TGTGCCAGCAGCGCCGCCGGGGGACTAGGGCCAGATACGCAGTATTTT.

The CDR3 is CAWSLMGGVAVNQPQHF. Written as DNA, the CDR3 is TGTGCCTGGAGTCTAATGGGGGGGGTCGCCGTCAATCAGCCCCAGCATTTT. V is TRBV30 and J is TRBJ1-5; possible D gene TRBD1, 5 bases. This CDR3 has 17 residues. Trimming shortened V by 2 bases and J by 3 bases, and 20 bases separated the two germline ends. Germline assignment: CDR1 GTSNPN and CDR2 SVGIG (reference sequence). Supplemented by reference TRBV30 and TRBJ1-5, the full variable domain reads SQTIHQWPATLVQPVGSPLSLECTVEGTSNPNLYWYRQAAGRGLQLLFYSVGIGQISSEVPQNLSASRPQDRQFILSSKKLLLSDSGFYLCAWSLMGGVAVNQPQHFGDGTRLSIL.